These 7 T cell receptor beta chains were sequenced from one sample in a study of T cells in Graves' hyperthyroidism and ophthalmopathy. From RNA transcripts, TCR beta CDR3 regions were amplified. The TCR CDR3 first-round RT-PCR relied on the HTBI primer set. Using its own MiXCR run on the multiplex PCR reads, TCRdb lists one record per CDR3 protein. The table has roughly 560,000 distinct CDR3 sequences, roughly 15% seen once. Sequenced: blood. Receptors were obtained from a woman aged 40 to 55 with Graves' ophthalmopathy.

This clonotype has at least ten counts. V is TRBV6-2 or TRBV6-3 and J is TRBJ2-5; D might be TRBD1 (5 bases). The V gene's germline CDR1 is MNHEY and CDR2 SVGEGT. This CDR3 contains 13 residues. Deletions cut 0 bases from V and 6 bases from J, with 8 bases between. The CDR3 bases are TGTGCCAGCAGTTACTCCAGGGTTAAGACCCAGTACTTC. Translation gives CASSYSRVKTQYF.

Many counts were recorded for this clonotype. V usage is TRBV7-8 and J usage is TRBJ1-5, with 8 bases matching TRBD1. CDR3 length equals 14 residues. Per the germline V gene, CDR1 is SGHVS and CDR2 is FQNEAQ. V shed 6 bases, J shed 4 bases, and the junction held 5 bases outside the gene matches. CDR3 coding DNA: TGTGCCAGCAGTTCCCGGACAGGGAATCAGCCCCAGCATTTT. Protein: CASSSRTGNQPQHF.

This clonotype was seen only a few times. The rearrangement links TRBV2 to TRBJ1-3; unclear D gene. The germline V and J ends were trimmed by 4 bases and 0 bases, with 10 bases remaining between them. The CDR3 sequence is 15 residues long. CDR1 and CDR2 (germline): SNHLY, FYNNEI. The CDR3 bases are TGTGCCAGCAGTGTGGGCACAAGCTCTGGAAACACCATATATTTT. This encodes CASSVGTSSGNTIYF.

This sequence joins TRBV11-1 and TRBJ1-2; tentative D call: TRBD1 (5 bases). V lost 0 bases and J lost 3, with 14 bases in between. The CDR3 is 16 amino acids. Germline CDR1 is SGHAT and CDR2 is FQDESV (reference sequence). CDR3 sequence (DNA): TGTGCCAGCAGCTTAGCCGACAGAATTGATGACTATGGCTACACCTTC. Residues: CASSLADRIDDYGYTF.

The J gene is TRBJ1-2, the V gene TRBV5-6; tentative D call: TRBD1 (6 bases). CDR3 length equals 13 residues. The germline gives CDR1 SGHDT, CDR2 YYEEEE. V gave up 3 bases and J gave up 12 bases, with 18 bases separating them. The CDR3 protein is CASSWGNYRGDTF. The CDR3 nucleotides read TGTGCCAGCAGCTGGGGGAACTATAGGGGGGACACCTTC.

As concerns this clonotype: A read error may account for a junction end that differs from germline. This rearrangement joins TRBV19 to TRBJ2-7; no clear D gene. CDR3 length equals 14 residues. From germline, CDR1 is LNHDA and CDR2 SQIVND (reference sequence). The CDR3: CTSSWAASSYEQYF. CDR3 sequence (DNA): TGTACCAGTAGTTGGGCGGCTAGCTCCTACGAGCAGTACTTC. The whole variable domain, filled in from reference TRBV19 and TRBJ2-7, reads DGGITQSPKYLFRKEGQNVTLSCEQNLNHDAMYWYRQDPGQGLRLIYYSQIVNDFQKGDIAEGYSVSREKKESFPLTVTSAQKNPTAFYLCTSSWAASSYEQYFGPGTRLTVT.

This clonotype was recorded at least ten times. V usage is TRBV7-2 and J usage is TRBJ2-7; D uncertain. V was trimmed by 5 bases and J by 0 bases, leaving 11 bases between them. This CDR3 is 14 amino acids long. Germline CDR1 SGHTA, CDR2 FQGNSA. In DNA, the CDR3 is TGTGCCAGCAGCCATAGGGCCTTCTCCTACGAGCAGTACTTC. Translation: CASSHRAFSYEQYF. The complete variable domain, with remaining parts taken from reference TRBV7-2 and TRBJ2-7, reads GAGVSQSPSNKVTEKGKDVELRCDPISGHTALYWYRQSLGQGLEFLIYFQGNSAPDKSGLPSDRFSAERTGGSVSTLTIQRTQQEDSAVYLCASSHRAFSYEQYFGPGTRLTVT.